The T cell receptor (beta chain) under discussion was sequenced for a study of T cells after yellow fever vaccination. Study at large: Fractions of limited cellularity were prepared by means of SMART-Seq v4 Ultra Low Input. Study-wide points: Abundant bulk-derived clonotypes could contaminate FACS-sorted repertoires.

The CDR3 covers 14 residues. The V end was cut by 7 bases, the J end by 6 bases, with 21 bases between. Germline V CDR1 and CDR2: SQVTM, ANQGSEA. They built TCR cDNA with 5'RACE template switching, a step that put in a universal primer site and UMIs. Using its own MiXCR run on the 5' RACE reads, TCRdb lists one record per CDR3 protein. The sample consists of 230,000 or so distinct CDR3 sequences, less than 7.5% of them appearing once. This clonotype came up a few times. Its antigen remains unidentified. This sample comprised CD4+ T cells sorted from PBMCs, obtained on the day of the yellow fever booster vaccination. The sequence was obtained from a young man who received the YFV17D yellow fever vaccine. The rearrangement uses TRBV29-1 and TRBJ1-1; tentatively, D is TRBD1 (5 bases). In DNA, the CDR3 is TGCAGCGCCGACCTCAGAAGCTTGGGACCTGAAGCTTTCTTT. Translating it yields CSADLRSLGPEAFF. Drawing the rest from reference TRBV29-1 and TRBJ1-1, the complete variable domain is SAVISQKPSRDICQRGTSLTIQCQVDSQVTMMFWYRQQPGQSLTLIATANQGSEATYESGFVIDKFPISRPNLTFSTLTVSNMSPEDSSIYLCSADLRSLGPEAFFGQGTRLTVV.